The clone carrying this TCR beta chain was counted at least ten times. Its target is not known. The source material, RNA transcripts, was used to amplify TCR beta CDR3 regions. Initially, a first-round RT-PCR of the TCR CDR3 employed the HTBI primer set. Via MiXCR, TCRdb re-called the multiplex PCR reads, giving one row per CDR3 protein. The sample lists roughly 550,000 distinct CDR3 sequences, 15% to 20% occurring once. This sample is drawn from a study of T cells in Graves' hyperthyroidism and ophthalmopathy. The study, taken as a whole, reports: Blood samples included most of the expanded thyroid clonotypes exceeding 0.001. Ophthalmopathy, which appeared later, was predicted by the model a median 6.5 months before onset.

Patients showing uncontrolled infection, other autoimmune disease, pregnancy or lactation were ineligible. Based on clinical symptoms, serum thyroxine and TRAb, thyroid ultrasound and orbital computed tomography, diagnoses were reached. Germline loops: CDR1 DFQATT, CDR2 SNEGSKA (reference sequence). V lost 2 bases to trimming and J lost 4 bases, with 5 bases between them. The CDR3 sequence is 11 residues long. This TCR was sampled from a woman aged 25-40 years with Graves' ophthalmopathy. The chain uses TRBV20-1 and TRBJ2-5; D is unresolved. Specimen: blood. In DNA, the CDR3 is TGCAGTGCTAGATCTGGAGAGACCCAGTACTTC. Translated, it gives CSARSGETQYF.